This T cell receptor (beta chain) was profiled in a study of blood T cells in healthy people across ages. Regarding the study as a whole: Unsorted PBMC material precluded a definitive naive versus antigen-experienced comparison. Aged donors had fewer naive CD4+ cells and lower diversity than long-lived donors. Age advanced and TCR beta diversity per million T cells fell, roughly linearly.

With 8 bases clipped from V and 3 bases from J, the junction kept 7 bases outside the gene matches. The CDR3 covers 15 residues. From germline, CDR1 is MNHEY and CDR2 SVGAGI. This clonotype was observed once. Its antigen is as yet unknown. Using a J-beta primer mix together with a sample-barcoded 5' primer, a second PCR was run for roughly 7 to 12 cycles. One entry per CDR3 protein, called by TCRdb with MiXCR from the 5' RACE reads. The sample records 700,000 or so distinct CDR3 sequences, roughly 43% being singletons. What was sequenced was blood. The chain carries TRBV6-5 and TRBJ2-3, with 11 bases aligning to TRBD2. The receptor's source is a man at least 80 years old in good health. The CDR3 DNA is TGTGCCAGCGGCCGACTAGCGGGGCTTACAGATACGCAGTATTTT. It codes for CASGRLAGLTDTQYF.